These 2 T cell receptor beta chains came from one sample sequenced in a study of lymphopenia after photon versus proton radiotherapy. Measured with immunoSEQ multiplex PCR; TCRdb has only the in-frame clones, and not every one. The sample holds tens of thousands of clones, around four fifths seen once. The sequences come from peripheral blood, collected from a patient treated with photon-based radiotherapy. These receptors came from a woman aged 50 to 65 with pancreatic cancer.

The count of this clone is one. The rearrangement uses TRBV7-2 and TRBJ2-7; TRBD2 agrees at 9 bases. Germline loops: CDR1 SGHTA, CDR2 FQGNSA. CDR3 size: 16 residues. The V segment lost 0 bases and the J segment 5 bases; nucleotides outside the gene matches: 8. The CDR3 protein is CASSLAGSGSINEQYF. The CDR3 DNA sequence: TGTGCCAGCAGCTTAGCGGGTAGCGGGAGTATTAACGAGCAGTACTTC.

The rearrangement uses TRBV11-2 and TRBJ2-4; D uncertain. The germline V gene has CDR1 SGHAT and CDR2 FQNNGV. The CDR3 sequence is 15 residues long. V shed 5 bases and J shed 2 bases, with 13 bases lying between them. CDR3 amino acids: CASSLYPPSKNIQYF. CDR3 nucleotides: TGTGCCAGCAGCCTTTATCCCCCATCCAAAAACATTCAGTACTTC.